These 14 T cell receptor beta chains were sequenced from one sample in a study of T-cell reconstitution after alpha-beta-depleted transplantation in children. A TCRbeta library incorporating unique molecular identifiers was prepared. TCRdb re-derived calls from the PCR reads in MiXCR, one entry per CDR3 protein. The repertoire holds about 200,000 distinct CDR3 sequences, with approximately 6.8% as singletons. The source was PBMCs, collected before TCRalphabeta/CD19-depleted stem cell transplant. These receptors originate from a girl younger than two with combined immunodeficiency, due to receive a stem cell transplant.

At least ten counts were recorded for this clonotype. CDR3 nucleotides: TGCAGTAGCCGGGACAGGGGTTCCAATGAGCAGTTCTTC. It translates to CSSRDRGSNEQFF. The rearrangement joins TRBV29-1 to TRBJ2-1, with 10 positions matching TRBD1. The CDR3 is made up of 13 amino acids. Germline V gene lookup returns CDR1 SQVTM and CDR2 ANQGSEA.

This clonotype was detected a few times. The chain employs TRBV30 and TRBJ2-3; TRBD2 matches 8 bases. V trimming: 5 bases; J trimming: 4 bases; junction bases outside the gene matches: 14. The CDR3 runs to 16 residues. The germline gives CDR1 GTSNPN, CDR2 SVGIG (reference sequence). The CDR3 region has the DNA TGTGCCTGGCGGGAGGGGCTAGCGGGTTGGGCAGATACGCAGTATTTT. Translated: CAWREGLAGWADTQYF.

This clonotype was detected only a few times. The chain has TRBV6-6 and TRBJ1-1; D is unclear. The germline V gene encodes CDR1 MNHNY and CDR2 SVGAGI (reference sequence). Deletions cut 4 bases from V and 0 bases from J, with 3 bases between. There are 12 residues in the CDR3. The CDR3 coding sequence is TGTGCCAGCAGTTGGATGAACACTGAAGCTTTCTTT. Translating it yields CASSWMNTEAFF.

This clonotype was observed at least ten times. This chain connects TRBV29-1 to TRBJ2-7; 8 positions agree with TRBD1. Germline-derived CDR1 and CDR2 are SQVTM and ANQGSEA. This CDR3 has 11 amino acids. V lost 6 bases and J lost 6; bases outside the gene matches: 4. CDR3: CSVGQAGEQYF. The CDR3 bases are TGCAGCGTGGGACAGGCAGGCGAGCAGTACTTC.

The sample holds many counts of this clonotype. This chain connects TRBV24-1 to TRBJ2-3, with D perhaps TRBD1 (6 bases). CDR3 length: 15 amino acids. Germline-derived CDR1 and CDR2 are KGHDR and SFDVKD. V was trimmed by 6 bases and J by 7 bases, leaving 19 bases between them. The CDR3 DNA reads TGTGCCACCAGTAACCATGACAGGCCGGAGTATACGCAGTATTTT. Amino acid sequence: CATSNHDRPEYTQYF.

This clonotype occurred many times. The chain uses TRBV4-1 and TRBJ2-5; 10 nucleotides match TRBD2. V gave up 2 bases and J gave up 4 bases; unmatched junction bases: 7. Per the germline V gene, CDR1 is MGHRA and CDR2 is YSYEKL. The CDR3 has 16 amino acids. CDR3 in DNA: TGCGCCAGCAGCCAAAATGACGCTAGCGGGAGAGAGACCCAGTACTTC. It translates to CASSQNDASGRETQYF.

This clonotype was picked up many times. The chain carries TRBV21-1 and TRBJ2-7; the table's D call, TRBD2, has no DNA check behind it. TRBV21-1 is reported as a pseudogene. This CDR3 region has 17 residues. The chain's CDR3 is CASSKKLAGETGYEQYF. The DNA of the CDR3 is TGTGCCAGCAGCAAAAAGCTAGCGGGAGAAACAGGCTACGAGCAGTACTTC.

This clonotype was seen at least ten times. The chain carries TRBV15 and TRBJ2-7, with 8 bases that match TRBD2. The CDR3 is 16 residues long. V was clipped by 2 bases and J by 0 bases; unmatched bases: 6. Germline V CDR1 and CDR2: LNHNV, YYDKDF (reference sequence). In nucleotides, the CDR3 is TGTGCCACCAGCAGATCTAGCGGGTCCTTCTCCTACGAGCAGTACTTC. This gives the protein CATSRSSGSFSYEQYF.

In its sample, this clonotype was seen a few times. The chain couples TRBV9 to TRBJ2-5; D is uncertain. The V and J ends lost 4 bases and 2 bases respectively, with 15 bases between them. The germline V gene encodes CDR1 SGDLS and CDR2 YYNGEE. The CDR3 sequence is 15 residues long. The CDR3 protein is CASSPHLRSQETQYF. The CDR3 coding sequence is TGTGCCAGCAGCCCTCACTTACGTAGTCAAGAGACCCAGTACTTC.

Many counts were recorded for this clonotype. The CDR3 bases are TGTGCCAGCAGCTTAGGGGGCGCCCTTGAAGAGACCCAGTACTTC. It translates to CASSLGGALEETQYF. J is TRBJ2-5 and V is TRBV7-2; a weak D match, TRBD1 (5 bases). CDR1 and CDR2 from the germline V gene are SGHTA and FQGNSA. The V and J ends lost 1 base and 3 bases respectively, with 12 bases between them. The CDR3 has 15 amino acids.

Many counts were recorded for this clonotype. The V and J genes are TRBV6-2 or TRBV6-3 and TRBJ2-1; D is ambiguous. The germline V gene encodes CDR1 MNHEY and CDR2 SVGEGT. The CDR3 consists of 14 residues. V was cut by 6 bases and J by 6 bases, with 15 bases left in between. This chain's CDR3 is CASSLGPYPNEQFF. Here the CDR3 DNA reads TGTGCCAGCAGCCTCGGGCCTTACCCCAATGAGCAGTTCTTC.

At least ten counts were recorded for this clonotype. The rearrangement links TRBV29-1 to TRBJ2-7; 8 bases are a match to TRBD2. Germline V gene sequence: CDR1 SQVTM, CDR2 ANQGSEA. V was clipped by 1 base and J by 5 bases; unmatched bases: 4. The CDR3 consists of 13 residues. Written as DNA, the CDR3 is TGCAGCGTTGAAGGCGGGAGGACCAACGAGCAGTACTTC. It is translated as CSVEGGRTNEQYF.

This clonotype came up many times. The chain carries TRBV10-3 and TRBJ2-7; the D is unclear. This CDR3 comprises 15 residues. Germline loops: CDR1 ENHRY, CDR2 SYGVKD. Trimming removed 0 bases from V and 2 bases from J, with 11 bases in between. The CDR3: CAISESTVHAYEQYF. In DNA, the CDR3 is TGTGCCATCAGTGAGTCGACGGTCCATGCCTACGAGCAGTACTTC.

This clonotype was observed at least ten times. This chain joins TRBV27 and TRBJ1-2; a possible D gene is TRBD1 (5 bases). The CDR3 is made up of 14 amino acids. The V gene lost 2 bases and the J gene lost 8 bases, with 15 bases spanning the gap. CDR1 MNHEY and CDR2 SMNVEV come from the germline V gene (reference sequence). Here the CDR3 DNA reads TGTGCCAGCAGTTTAGGGGCGGGGATAGTAGGCTACACCTTC. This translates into CASSLGAGIVGYTF.